The 22 T cell receptor beta chains reported below all come from one sample, sequenced in a study of blood T cell repertoires in COVID-19. Sequencing used immunoSEQ multiplex PCR; TCRdb keeps in-frame clones, though not all of them. The data contain roughly 250,000 clones, around 87% of them singletons. Sequencing was done on a sample of PBMCs or T cells enriched from blood (not recorded which). The receptors shown here come from a woman aged 45-65 years who had recovered from COVID-19.

This chain links TRBV28 with TRBJ1-1; D not resolved. This CDR3 is 13 amino acids long. CDR1 and CDR2 (germline): MDHEN, SYDVKM. With 10 bases removed from V and 8 bases from J, the gap between germline ends came to 20 bases. DNA for the CDR3: TGTGCCACTATCACCCGGGATCCGAACGAAGCTTTCTTT. It codes for CATITRDPNEAFF.

The chain has TRBV7-3 and TRBJ2-5; 14 bases line up with TRBD2. V shed 5 bases and J 2 bases; nucleotides not matched to a gene: 4. The CDR3 totals 16 residues. CDR1 and CDR2 from the germline V gene are SGHTA and FQGTGA. CDR3 sequence reads: CASSVGTSGGQETQYF. The DNA for the CDR3 is TGTGCCAGCAGCGTGGGGACTAGCGGGGGACAAGAGACCCAGTACTTC.

The chain combines TRBV18 with TRBJ1-5, with D uncertain. The CDR3 is made up of 14 amino acids. Trimming removed 1 base at V and 0 bases at J, with 4 bases between. Germline CDR1 KGHSH, CDR2 LQKENI. CDR3 nucleotides: TGTGCCAGCTCACCACTTAGTAGCAATCAGCCCCAGCATTTT. It codes for CASSPLSSNQPQHF.

This clone has just a few counts. Here the CDR3 DNA reads TGTGCCAGCTCCAGGGGGTGGCAAGAGACCCAGTACTTC. Protein product: CASSRGWQETQYF. This chain joins TRBV2 and TRBJ2-5, with 7 bases aligning to TRBD1. Per germline, CDR1 SNHLY and CDR2 FYNNEI. J gave up 2 bases and V 8 bases, and 5 bases lay outside the gene matches. This CDR3 has 13 amino acids.

V is TRBV27 and J is TRBJ1-2, with TRBD1 identical over 7 bases. V shed 3 bases and J 8 bases; nucleotides not matched to a gene: 3. The CDR3 spans 12 residues. Germline values: CDR1 MNHEY, CDR2 SMNVEV (reference sequence). The CDR3 region is CASSFRGGGYTF. CDR3 DNA: TGTGCCAGCAGTTTCCGAGGGGGCGGCTACACCTTC.

This chain uses TRBV2 with TRBJ2-7, with D possibly matching TRBD1 (6 bases). Per the germline V gene, CDR1 is SNHLY and CDR2 is FYNNEI. Trimming removed 8 bases from V and 0 bases from J, with 14 bases in between. This CDR3 region has 14 residues. The CDR3 DNA is TGTGCCAGCGACCCGGGACATACCTCCTACGAGCAGTACTTC. It specifies CASDPGHTSYEQYF.

The chain employs TRBV10-3 and TRBJ2-1; 11 bases are a match to TRBD2. Looked up from germline, CDR1 is ENHRY and CDR2 is SYGVKD. CDR3 size: 16 residues. V was pared by 4 bases and J by 3 bases, with 5 bases of the junction left unmatched. The DNA for the CDR3 is TGTGCCATCAGTGTCGGGACTAGCGGATACTACAATGAGCAGTTCTTC. Translating gives CAISVGTSGYYNEQFF.

The rearrangement uses TRBV21-1 and TRBJ1-3; the D call TRBD1 from the table was never checked on the DNA. TRBV21-1 is a pseudogene. CDR3 length equals 16 residues. The CDR3 here is CASLGPAWVSGNTIYF. The DNA of the CDR3 is TGTGCCAGCTTGGGCCCCGCGTGGGTCTCCGGAAACACCATATATTTT.

This sequence joins TRBV14 and TRBJ1-2; 7 bases agree with TRBD1. The CDR3 covers 14 residues. V lost 0 bases to trimming and J lost 3 bases; unmatched junction nucleotides: 1. CDR1 is SGHDN and CDR2 is FVKESK in the germline V gene. Here the CDR3 DNA reads TGTGCCAGCAGCCAAGACAGGGGGTACTATGGCTACACCTTC. It is translated as CASSQDRGYYGYTF.

The V and J genes are TRBV25-1 and TRBJ2-1; 9 bases agree with TRBD2. Losses at the gene ends were 0 bases for V and 2 bases for J; bases not matched to a gene: 2. Germline V lookup: CDR1 MGHDK, CDR2 SYGVNS. CDR3 length: 16 amino acids. CDR3 amino acids: CASSEYAGGPYNEQFF. The DNA for the CDR3 is TGTGCCAGCAGTGAATATGCGGGAGGGCCCTACAATGAGCAGTTCTTC. The full variable domain, its missing parts supplied by reference TRBV25-1 and TRBJ2-1, is EADIYQTPRYLVIGTGKKITLECSQTMGHDKMYWYQQDPGMELHLIHYSYGVNSTEKGDLSSESTVSRIRTEHFPLTLESARPSHTSQYLCASSEYAGGPYNEQFFGPGTRLTVL.

The CDR3 loop is CASSQDRDSPLHF. In nucleotides, the CDR3 is TGTGCCAGCAGCCAGGACAGGGATTCACCCCTCCACTTT. The chain recombines TRBV14 with TRBJ1-6; 8 positions agree with TRBD1. The CDR3 totals 13 residues. The junction had 0 bases not matched to a gene; V was cut back by 3 bases and J by 8 bases. CDR1 is SGHDN and CDR2 is FVKESK in the germline V gene. The full variable domain, in which reference TRBV14 and TRBJ1-6 provide the parts outside the CDR3, is EAGVTQFPSHSVIEKGQTVTLRCDPISGHDNLYWYRRVMGKEIKFLLHFVKESKQDESGMPNNRFLAERTGGTYSTLKVQPAELEDSGVYFCASSQDRDSPLHFGNGTRLTVT.

V is TRBV2 and J is TRBJ1-3; TRBD1 matches at 9 bases. V shed 7 bases, J shed 4 bases, and the junction held 5 bases outside the gene matches. The CDR3 has 14 amino acids. Germline V lookup: CDR1 SNHLY, CDR2 FYNNEI. The CDR3: CASTGTGYGNTIYF. The CDR3 DNA follows: TGTGCCAGCACCGGGACAGGGTACGGAAACACCATATATTTT.

This chain uses TRBV29-1 with TRBJ1-1; maybe TRBD1 (5 bases). V was clipped by 0 bases and J by 1 base, with 12 bases between them. The germline V gene has CDR1 SQVTM and CDR2 ANQGSEA. This CDR3 comprises 15 residues. For the CDR3, the DNA is TGCAGCGTTGAAGATCTTCAGGGCAGGAACACTGAAGCTTTCTTT. It is translated as CSVEDLQGRNTEAFF.

The rearrangement links TRBV4-2 to TRBJ2-1; TRBD2 aligns across 8 bases. Trimming took 6 bases from V and 5 from J; bases not matched to a gene: 3. The CDR3 covers 13 residues. Germline loops: CDR1 LGHNA, CDR2 YNFKEQ. As DNA, the CDR3 is TGTGCCAGCAGAAATAGCGGGGACAATGAGCAGTTCTTC. It yields the protein CASRNSGDNEQFF.

The chain is built from TRBV4-1 and TRBJ2-3; the D is unclear. The CDR3 has 15 amino acids. Per the germline V gene, CDR1 is MGHRA and CDR2 is YSYEKL. V dropped 6 bases and J dropped 0 bases, with 13 bases sitting between them. The CDR3 sequence is CASRRSRSSTDTQYF. The CDR3 bases are TGCGCCAGCAGGAGATCACGGAGTAGCACAGATACGCAGTATTTT.

The chain combines TRBV6-5 with TRBJ2-3; D possibly corresponds to TRBD2 (6 bases). The V gene's germline CDR1 is MNHEY and CDR2 SVGAGI. The CDR3 has 14 residues. V was shortened by 7 bases and J by 2 bases, with 13 bases between the two germline ends. The CDR3 reads CASNRDFFTDTQYF. The CDR3 nucleotides are TGTGCCAGCAACCGGGACTTTTTCACAGATACGCAGTATTTT.

This clone was seen only once. CDR3 bases: TGTGCCAGCAGCTCCTGGGCCTATGGCTACACCTTC. Translating gives CASSSWAYGYTF. This sequence joins TRBV4-2 and TRBJ1-2, with no clear D. This CDR3 has 12 residues. The germline gives CDR1 LGHNA, CDR2 YNFKEQ. Trimming shortened V by 5 bases and J by 4 bases, and 8 bases separated the two germline ends.

This clone was picked up a small number of times. The V and J genes are TRBV6-5 and TRBJ1-6; possible D gene TRBD1, 5 bases. The CDR3 runs 15 residues. Trimming cost V 6 bases and J 11 bases, with 20 bases left between them. CDR1 MNHEY and CDR2 SVGAGI come from the germline V gene. The CDR3 sequence is CASRYLQDGSTPLHF. As DNA, the CDR3 is TGTGCCAGCAGATACCTACAGGATGGATCGACACCCCTCCACTTT.

V and J are TRBV5-3 and TRBJ1-4, with TRBD1 identical over 9 bases. TRBV5-3 is noted as an ORF with a role that remains uncertain. The CDR3 covers 18 residues. With 4 bases clipped from V and 1 base from J, the junction kept 11 bases outside the gene matches. The DNA for the CDR3 is TGTGCCAGAAGCCCCCGGACGGGGACAGGGATAACTAATGAAAAACTGTTTTTT. Protein sequence: CARSPRTGTGITNEKLFF.

This clone was detected only a few times. This chain links TRBV7-9 with TRBJ2-5; 7 nucleotides match TRBD2. The CDR3 contains 16 residues. CDR1 SEHNR and CDR2 FQNEAQ come from the germline V gene (reference sequence). Trimming cost V 4 bases and J 7 bases; bases outside gene matches: 15. CDR3 protein: CASSSGGGRTRGTQYF. Here the CDR3 DNA reads TGTGCCAGCAGCTCCGGTGGAGGGCGGACTAGGGGGACCCAGTACTTC. Full variable domain (remainder filled in from reference TRBV7-9 and TRBJ2-5): DTGVSQNPRHKITKRGQNVTFRCDPISEHNRLYWYRQTLGQGPEFLTYFQNEAQLEKSRLLSDRFSAERPKGSFSTLEIQRTEQGDSAMYLCASSSGGGRTRGTQYFGPGTRLLVL.

This clone appeared a few times. Other DNA sequences in this sample translate to the same CDR3. The J gene is TRBJ1-1, the V gene TRBV5-1; the D is unclear. Between the trimmed V and J ends, which lost 4 bases and 4 bases, there was a span of 11 bases. The CDR3 runs to 13 residues. Per the germline V gene, CDR1 is SGHRS and CDR2 is YFSETQ. CDR3 nucleotides: TGCGCCAGCAGCCGGGGAGGGAGCACTGAAGCTTTCTTT. This codes for CASSRGGSTEAFF.

This chain joins TRBV7-9 and TRBJ1-2, with 7 bases fitting TRBD1. CDR3 size: 13 residues. Germline-derived CDR1 and CDR2 are SEHNR and FQNEAQ (reference sequence). V shed 5 bases and J 8 bases; nucleotides not matched to a gene: 8. CDR3 protein: CASSHDRERGYTF. CDR3 coding DNA: TGTGCCAGCAGCCATGACAGGGAGAGAGGCTACACCTTC.